A selection of T cell receptor beta chains follows, all from one sample in a study of cytomegalovirus exposure and HLA in healthy donors. Only in-frame clones appear in the TCRdb table, and some are missing; sequencing was by immunoSEQ multiplex PCR. The sample includes 150,000 to 200,000 clones, 80% to 85% of them seen just once. Sequencing input: PBMCs. Source of these receptors: a woman aged 40 to 50 in good health and CMV-seronegative. Both conserved end residues are part of each CDR3. The D gene is left open where the match is weak. Rows may omit the clone size; those that give it use once, few, many or a size class.

D gene	clone size	V gene	J gene	CDR3 DNA	CDR3 protein
TRBD2	.	TRBV6-1	TRBJ2-3	TGTGCCAGCAGTGAACCGGCTAGCGGGGGACCGGGGAATACGCAGTATTTT	CASSEPASGGPGNTQYF
TRBD1	once	TRBV14	TRBJ2-3	TGTGCCAGCAGCTACTGGACAGGGCGGGGAATCACAGATACGCAGTATTTT	CASSYWTGRGITDTQYF
TRBD1	.	TRBV14	TRBJ2-7	TGTGCCAGCAGCCAAGACGTAGGACAGGGGGTAAGCGAGCAGTACTTC	CASSQDVGQGVSEQYF
.	.	TRBV5-4	TRBJ2-1	TGTGCCAGCAGCGGGACTCCAGAGGTAGTTGAGCAGTTCTTC	CASSGTPEVVEQFF
.	.	TRBV29-1	TRBJ1-1	TGCAGCGTTGTGGCAGGGATCGACACTGAAGCTTTCTTT	CSVVAGIDTEAFF
.	.	TRBV10-3	TRBJ1-1	TGTGCCACAACCACAGGGCAGAACACTGAAGCTTTCTTT	CATTTGQNTEAFF
.	.	TRBV29-1	TRBJ2-1	TGCAGCGCCTCCGAGCCCCGAGAAGACAATGAGCAGTTCTTC	CSASEPREDNEQFF
TRBD1	.	TRBV28	TRBJ2-2	TGTGCCAGCAGCCTGGGGACAGGGATTCGGACCGGGGAGCTGTTTTTT	CASSLGTGIRTGELFF
.	few	TRBV28	TRBJ2-3	TGTGCCAGCAGTGCTCCATCCGGGGCAGATACGCAGTATTTT	CASSAPSGADTQYF
.	.	TRBV29-1	TRBJ1-4	TGCAGCGGACGCGGGGGGAATGAAAAACTGTTTTTT	CSGRGGNEKLFF
.	.	TRBV28	TRBJ1-2	TGTGCCGGGGCGCGGGGGGCTAACTATGGCTACACCTTC	CAGARGANYGYTF
TRBD1	once	TRBV6-1	TRBJ1-2	TGTGCCATACAAAAAGGACAGGGTATTGGCTACACCTTC	CAIQKGQGIGYTF
TRBD2	once	TRBV7-2	TRBJ2-4	TGTGCCAGCAGCTTTCCGGGACTAGCGGGAGGACCCAGGGACATTCAGTACTTC	CASSFPGLAGGPRDIQYF
TRBD2	.	TRBV10-3	TRBJ2-1	TGTGCCATCAGTGGAGGACTAGCGGGATTTGGAAATGAGCAGTTCTTC	CAISGGLAGFGNEQFF
.	.	TRBV19	TRBJ2-3	TGTGCCAGTAGTACCGGGGGTGAGAGCACAGATACGCAGTATTTT	CASSTGGESTDTQYF
TRBD1	once	TRBV29-1	TRBJ1-2	TGCAGCGTTGAAGATATGCAAGGACAGGGAGGGTATGGCTACACCTTC	CSVEDMQGQGGYGYTF
.	.	TRBV5-1	TRBJ1-2	TGCGCCAGCAGCAACAGGGATGGCTACACCTTC	CASSNRDGYTF
.	.	TRBV6-1	TRBJ1-2	TGTGCCAGCACCTTCCTCAGTTCGAACTATGGCTACACCTTC	CASTFLSSNYGYTF
.	.	TRBV5-1	TRBJ2-1	TGCGCCAGCAGGGGGGTACGTAGGATGTTGGTAGCGGACTACAATGAGCAGTTCTTC	CASRGVRRMLVADYNEQFF
.	.	TRBV9	TRBJ1-5	TGTGCCAGCAGCGTAGGAACGGGGGGGAATCAGCCCCAGCATTTT	CASSVGTGGNQPQHF
TRBD2	.	TRBV7-9	TRBJ2-1	TGTGCCAGCAGCTCCGGGGGGAGAAAGGGTGGGCAGTTCTTC	CASSSGGRKGGQFF
.	.	TRBV5-1	TRBJ1-1	TGCGCCAGCAGCTCGCGGACATTCTCTAACACTGAAGCTTTCTTT	CASSSRTFSNTEAFF
.	once	TRBV6-1	TRBJ1-5	TGTGCCAGCAGTGCCAGATCAGGGGGCAATCAGCCCCAGCATTTT	CASSARSGGNQPQHF
TRBD2	.	TRBV11-3	TRBJ2-1	TGTGCCAGCTCTGGAGGGACTAGCGTCCGTGAGCAGTTCTTC	CASSGGTSVREQFF
.	.	TRBV4-2	TRBJ2-3	TGTGCCAGCAGCCAAGATATTTGGAGCGACAGCACAGATACGCAGTATTTT	CASSQDIWSDSTDTQYF
.	.	TRBV6-6	TRBJ1-5	TGTGCCGGGGGAAACGGGGGGCAGCCCCAGCATTTT	CAGGNGGQPQHF
TRBD1	.	TRBV15	TRBJ1-2	TGTGCCACCAGCCCGGACCAGGGGGTAGGAGGGTACACCTTC	CATSPDQGVGGYTF
TRBD2	.	TRBV12-5	TRBJ2-2	TGTGCTAGTGGTTTGGTACCTAGCGGGAACACCGGGGAGCTGTTTTTT	CASGLVPSGNTGELFF
TRBD1	.	TRBV9	TRBJ1-1	TGTGCCAGCAGCGTCTCGGGACAGGGGATCGCGGACACTGAAGCTTTCTTT	CASSVSGQGIADTEAFF
.	.	TRBV4-2	TRBJ1-1	TGTGCCAGCAGCCAAGTCGGGGGGCCGGGGAACACTGAAGCTTTCTTT	CASSQVGGPGNTEAFF
TRBD2	.	TRBV5-1	TRBJ2-7	TGCGCCAGCAGCTGGGGGTCGGGGGGACCCTACGAGCAGTACTTC	CASSWGSGGPYEQYF
.	.	TRBV10-1	TRBJ1-1	TGCGCCAGCACCCCGGGAGGCACTGAAGCTTTCTTT	CASTPGGTEAFF
.	.	TRBV10-3	TRBJ2-2	TGTGCCATCAGTCAGACAGACCTAAACACCGGGGAGCTGTTTTTT	CAISQTDLNTGELFF